The 7 T cell receptor beta chains reported below all come from one sample, sequenced in a study of T cell repertoires in cytomegalovirus infection. Each CDR3 protein is one row after TCRdb ran MiXCR on the reads. Of under 450,000 distinct CDR3 sequences in the sample, about 35% were seen once. These receptors have no known antigen. Sequencing was performed on cultured PBMCs, taken from culture after CMV antigen stimulation. Every receptor here comes from a human donor in good health (CMV status not recorded). Some clones in this sample may be carry-over from other donors' samples.

V gene TRBV5-1 combines with J gene TRBJ1-1, with D possibly TRBD1 on 6 matching bases. V dropped 0 bases and J dropped 2 bases, with 14 bases sitting between them. The CDR3 contains 16 residues. CDR1 and CDR2 from the germline V gene are SGHRS and YFSETQ. The CDR3 DNA sequence: TGCGCCAGCAGCTTGGGACCTGCAGGGGCAAACACTGAAGCTTTCTTT. It specifies CASSLGPAGANTEAFF.

The genes are TRBV19 and TRBJ2-2; D call uncertain. V lost 5 bases and J lost 2, with 15 bases in between. The CDR3 covers 16 residues. The germline V gene has CDR1 LNHDA and CDR2 SQIVND (reference sequence). The CDR3 region has the DNA TGTGCCAGTAGTTCTCCAAGGACCCATAACACCGGGGAGCTGTTTTTT. Protein: CASSSPRTHNTGELFF. The full variable domain, with the rest looked up from reference TRBV19 and TRBJ2-2, is DGGITQSPKYLFRKEGQNVTLSCEQNLNHDAMYWYRQDPGQGLRLIYYSQIVNDFQKGDIAEGYSVSREKKESFPLTVTSAQKNPTAFYLCASSSPRTHNTGELFFGEGSRLTVL.

V gene TRBV6-5 combines with J gene TRBJ1-6; D is unresolved. Germline V gives CDR1 MNHEY, CDR2 SVGAGI. The CDR3 runs 13 residues. The V end was cut by 0 bases, the J end by 13 bases, with 10 bases between. The CDR3 sequence is CASSYSRVWPLHF. For the CDR3, the DNA is TGTGCCAGCAGTTACTCAAGGGTTTGGCCCCTCCACTTT.

This clonotype was seen only a few times. The gene calls are TRBV7-8 and TRBJ1-5; D ambiguous. V lost 5 bases and J lost 0, with 11 bases in between. Germline-derived CDR1 and CDR2 are SGHVS and FQNEAQ. The CDR3 length is 15 residues. CDR3 DNA sequence: TGTGCCAGCAGCCCGAGGGCCCTTAGCAATCAGCCCCAGCATTTT. This sequence encodes CASSPRALSNQPQHF.

This clonotype was recorded at least ten times. J is TRBJ2-3 and V is TRBV7-2; maybe TRBD2 (6 bases). Trimming removed 7 bases at V and 1 base at J, with 15 bases between. This CDR3 comprises 15 residues. The germline V gene encodes CDR1 SGHTA and CDR2 FQGNSA. The CDR3 loop reads CASTFVSGGTDTQYF. Written as DNA, the CDR3 is TGTGCCAGCACCTTCGTTAGCGGAGGCACAGATACGCAGTATTTT.

The rearrangement joins TRBV6-2 or TRBV6-3 to TRBJ1-5; no definite D call. V shed 2 bases and J shed 3 bases, with 8 bases lying between them. The CDR3 totals 14 residues. CDR1 and CDR2 (germline): MNHEY, SVGEGT. Here the CDR3 DNA reads TGTGCCAGCAGTTACGACTCGCCCAATCAGCCCCAGCATTTT. Translated, it gives CASSYDSPNQPQHF.

This clonotype was seen more than once but under ten times. The chain is built from TRBV29-1 and TRBJ1-1; possible D gene TRBD1, 6 bases. Germline CDR1 and CDR2: SQVTM and ANQGSEA. V lost 7 bases to trimming and J lost 0 bases, with 18 bases between them. This CDR3 has 15 residues. CDR3 residues: CSAREDSRVNTEAFF. DNA for the CDR3: TGCAGCGCGAGGGAGGACAGTCGGGTGAACACTGAAGCTTTCTTT.